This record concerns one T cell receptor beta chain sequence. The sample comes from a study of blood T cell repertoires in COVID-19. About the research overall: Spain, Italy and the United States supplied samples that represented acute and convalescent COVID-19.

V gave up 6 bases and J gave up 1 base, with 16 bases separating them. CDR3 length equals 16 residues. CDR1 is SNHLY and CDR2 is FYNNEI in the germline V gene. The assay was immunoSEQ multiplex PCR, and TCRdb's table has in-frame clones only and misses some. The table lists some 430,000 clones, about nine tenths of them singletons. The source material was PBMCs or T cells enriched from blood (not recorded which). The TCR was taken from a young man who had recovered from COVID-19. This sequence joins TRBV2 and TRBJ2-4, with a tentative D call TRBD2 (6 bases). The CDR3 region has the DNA TGTGCCAGCAGCAGAGGCGGGGTCCGTGCCAAAAACATTCAGTACTTC. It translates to CASSRGGVRAKNIQYF. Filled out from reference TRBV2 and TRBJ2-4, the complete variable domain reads EPEVTQTPSHQVTQMGQEVILRCVPISNHLYFYWYRQILGQKVEFLVSFYNNEISEKSEIFDDQFSVERPDGSNFTLKIRSTKLEDSAMYFCASSRGGVRAKNIQYFGAGTRLSVL.